This TCR beta chain was obtained from a study of type 1 and type 2 diabetes patients. Study overall: The cohort mixed type 1 diabetes, type 2 diabetes and nondiabetic donors. Study observations and caveats: Type 2 diabetes patients had few highly-expanded CD4+ clones, median one.

The PCR template was genomic DNA. Amplification of the beta chain CDR3 used 30 forward and 13 reverse multiplex primers. Using its own MiXCR run on the multiplex PCR reads, TCRdb lists one record per CDR3 protein. The data show a few hundred thousand distinct CDR3 sequences, around 47% seen once. The ends were cut back, 9 bases at V and 4 bases at J, with 21 bases in the middle. The CDR3 consists of 16 residues. CDR1 is LNHDA and CDR2 is SQIVND in the germline V gene (reference sequence). Each diabetic donor fulfilled classification criteria for either type 1 or type 2. Anyone with other autoimmune disease or infection in the prior four weeks was excluded. A note on this clonotype: The antigen remains unidentified.

The chain uses TRBV19 and TRBJ1-4; maybe TRBD1 (6 bases). The sequenced sample consisted of peripheral blood mononuclear cells (PBMCs). This clonotype originated in a man aged 18 to 30 with type 2 diabetes. CDR3 DNA: TGTGCCAGCAGAAGACGCCCTGAGGGGGTTAATGAAAAACTGTTTTTT. Translating gives CASRRRPEGVNEKLFF.